One and the same sample provided the 23 T cell receptor beta chains below, sequenced in a study of T cell responses to AZD1222 COVID-19 vaccine. Sequencing was performed with immunoSEQ multiplex PCR; in TCRdb, only in-frame clones are kept and a portion is missing. The sample consists of some 150,000 clones, 90% to 95% of them appearing once. The input for sequencing was peripheral blood, taken on day 0 of AZD1222 vaccination. The receptors shown here come from an adult in good health.

The CDR3 bases are TGTGCCAGCAGCTTATCCAGTACGCTGAACACTGAAGCTTTCTTT. It codes for CASSLSSTLNTEAFF. The J gene is TRBJ1-1, the V gene TRBV11-3; D is ambiguous. V gave up 2 bases and J gave up 0 bases, with 10 bases separating them. CDR1 is SGHNT, CDR2 YENEEA, per germline. The CDR3 is made up of 15 amino acids.

The gene calls are TRBV7-9 and TRBJ2-7, with TRBD1 matching 7 bases. This CDR3 contains 16 residues. V lost 5 bases to trimming and J lost 2 bases; unmatched junction nucleotides: 12. Germline CDR1 and CDR2: SEHNR and FQNEAQ (reference sequence). CDR3 in DNA: TGTGCCAGCAGCCCGGTCCTATTGGGACAGACCTACGAGCAGTACTTC. It specifies CASSPVLLGQTYEQYF.

The rearrangement joins TRBV19 to TRBJ1-2, with D perhaps matching TRBD1 (6 bases). CDR1 LNHDA and CDR2 SQIVND come from the germline V gene (reference sequence). This CDR3 has 17 residues. Between the trimmed V and J ends, which lost 0 bases and 4 bases, there was a span of 18 bases. CDR3 DNA sequence: TGTGCCAGTAGTATAGATCTATTAGGACAGAAAGTCTATGGCTACACCTTC. Translation gives CASSIDLLGQKVYGYTF. The full variable domain, its missing parts supplied by reference TRBV19 and TRBJ1-2, is DGGITQSPKYLFRKEGQNVTLSCEQNLNHDAMYWYRQDPGQGLRLIYYSQIVNDFQKGDIAEGYSVSREKKESFPLTVTSAQKNPTAFYLCASSIDLLGQKVYGYTFGSGTRLTVV.

The chain combines TRBV7-2 with TRBJ2-1; TRBD2 aligns across 13 bases. V lost 0 bases, J lost 6 bases, and 2 bases stayed unmatched. Germline CDR1 reads SGHTA; CDR2 reads FQGNSA. The CDR3 covers 16 residues. The CDR3 region is CASSLARTSGSNEQFF. The CDR3 DNA follows: TGTGCCAGCAGCTTAGCGAGGACTAGCGGGAGCAATGAGCAGTTCTTC.

The chain has TRBV5-5 and TRBJ1-2; D gene ambiguous. The CDR3 runs 12 residues. V gave up 0 bases and J gave up 8 bases, with 8 bases separating them. CDR1 SGHKS and CDR2 YYEKEE come from the germline V gene (reference sequence). The CDR3 region is CASSLGILGYTF. The CDR3 coding sequence is TGTGCCAGCAGCTTGGGGATCTTGGGCTACACCTTC.

This clone has just a few counts. V gene TRBV11-3 combines with J gene TRBJ2-2, with 10 bases matching TRBD1. V trimming: 5 bases; J trimming: 7 bases; junction bases outside the gene matches: 4. This CDR3 is built from 14 residues. Germline lookup yields CDR1 SGHNT and CDR2 YENEEA. CDR3 nucleotides: TGTGCCAGCAGCCCTGGACAGGGGGTCGGGGAGCTGTTTTTT. It encodes CASSPGQGVGELFF.

The chain combines TRBV29-1 with TRBJ2-3; D is possibly TRBD2 (6 bases). The length of the CDR3 is 13 residues. The germline V gene encodes CDR1 SQVTM and CDR2 ANQGSEA. Trimming pared 4 bases from V and 4 bases from J, leaving 12 bases between. CDR3 in DNA: TGCAGCGTTGGGGAGGCTAGCGCAGATACGCAGTATTTT. It yields the protein CSVGEASADTQYF.

V and J are TRBV14 and TRBJ1-2; perhaps TRBD1 as D (6 bases). The germline V gene has CDR1 SGHDN and CDR2 FVKESK. CDR3 size: 16 residues. Trimming shortened V by 1 base and J by 3 bases, and 15 bases separated the two germline ends. The CDR3 coding sequence is TGTGCCAGCAGCCAAGTTACGCAGGGGATCGACTATGGCTACACCTTC. Its translation is CASSQVTQGIDYGYTF.

The chain has TRBV11-2 and TRBJ1-1, with a possible D match to TRBD1 (5 bases). V lost 4 bases and J 12 bases, leaving 15 bases between the germline ends. The CDR3 extends over 12 amino acids. Germline values: CDR1 SGHAT, CDR2 FQNNGV. CDR3 amino acids: CASSSLQGRTFF. CDR3 nucleotides: TGTGCCAGCAGCTCCCTTCAGGGTAGAACTTTCTTT.

This chain links TRBV10-3 with TRBJ1-5; D gene unclear. Germline V gene lookup returns CDR1 ENHRY and CDR2 SYGVKD. Trimming stripped 7 bases from V and 1 base from J, with 11 bases between. There are 14 residues in the CDR3. The CDR3 region has the DNA TGTGCCATCAAGAAGGTGGGGAGCAATCAGCCCCAGCATTTT. Translation gives CAIKKVGSNQPQHF.

This clone has more than one count but fewer than ten. The V and J genes are TRBV11-3 and TRBJ2-3, with TRBD1 matching 9 bases. Germline lookup yields CDR1 SGHNT and CDR2 YENEEA. This CDR3 contains 19 residues. Trimming cost V 1 base and J 2 bases; bases outside gene matches: 13. The CDR3 spells CASSLGTGAGRDPTDTQYF. In nucleotides, the CDR3 is TGTGCCAGCAGCTTAGGGACAGGGGCCGGGCGGGATCCCACAGATACGCAGTATTTT.

V and J are TRBV4-3 and TRBJ1-2, with D unclear. Per the germline V gene, CDR1 is LGHNA and CDR2 is YSLEER. CDR3 length: 13 amino acids. Trimming took 0 bases from V and 4 from J, leaving 6 bases between them. In DNA form, the CDR3 reads TGCGCCAGCAGCCAAGATCTAGCCTATGGCTACACCTTC. The encoded protein is CASSQDLAYGYTF.

The chain carries TRBV19 and TRBJ1-5; TRBD1 matches at 8 bases. Germline V gives CDR1 LNHDA, CDR2 SQIVND (reference sequence). The J segment lost 7 bases and the V segment lost 4 bases, leaving 6 bases of the junction unmatched. The CDR3 contains 14 residues. The CDR3 protein is CASSKDRVQQPQHF. The CDR3, as DNA: TGTGCCAGTAGTAAGGACAGGGTCCAGCAGCCCCAGCATTTT.

This clone was seen only once. This chain uses TRBV4-2 with TRBJ2-7; no definite D call. Germline CDR1 reads LGHNA; CDR2 reads YNFKEQ. The CDR3 has 17 residues. Trimming stripped 1 base from V and 0 bases from J, with 16 bases between. For the CDR3, the DNA is TGTGCCAGCAGCCAAGGTGTCGGGTTCTCCGACTCCTACGAGCAGTACTTC. Its translation: CASSQGVGFSDSYEQYF.

The chain links TRBV7-2 to TRBJ1-2, with a tentative D call TRBD1 (5 bases). Germline assignment: CDR1 SGHTA and CDR2 FQGNSA. Trimming left V 0 bases short and J 3 bases short, with 8 bases between. The CDR3 contains 14 residues. The CDR3 bases are TGTGCCAGCAGCTTAGCCGCGACAGACTATGGCTACACCTTC. This translates into CASSLAATDYGYTF.

This clone was observed once. The V call is TRBV11-1, the J call TRBJ1-1; D remains unclear. Trimming removed 7 bases from V and 0 bases from J, with 9 bases in between. The CDR3 is made up of 13 amino acids. In germline, CDR1 is SGHAT, CDR2 FQDESV (reference sequence). CDR3 coding DNA: TGTGCCAGCACGGGAGGGATGAACACTGAAGCTTTCTTT. It is translated as CASTGGMNTEAFF.

The chain links TRBV6-4 to TRBJ1-2, with D possibly TRBD1 on 6 matching bases. CDR1 is MRHNA and CDR2 is SNTAGT in the germline V gene. Trimming removed 5 bases at V and 0 bases at J, with 13 bases between. This CDR3 spans 15 amino acids. The CDR3 sequence: CASSTAGAPNYGYTF. The CDR3, as DNA: TGTGCCAGCAGTACTGCGGGGGCGCCTAACTATGGCTACACCTTC.

The V and J genes are TRBV5-1 and TRBJ2-7, with TRBD2 matching over 8 bases. J lost 0 bases, V lost 6 bases, and 5 bases had no gene match. The CDR3 is made up of 14 amino acids. From germline, CDR1 is SGHRS and CDR2 YFSETQ. CDR3 region: CASTRGGSSYEQYF. The CDR3 DNA sequence: TGCGCCAGCACCCGCGGGGGGTCCTCCTACGAGCAGTACTTC. The whole variable domain, filled in from reference TRBV5-1 and TRBJ2-7, reads KAGVTQTPRYLIKTRGQQVTLSCSPISGHRSVSWYQQTPGQGLQFLFEYFSETQRNKGNFPGRFSGRQFSNSRSEMNVSTLELGDSALYLCASTRGGSSYEQYFGPGTRLTVT.

The rearrangement uses TRBV5-1 and TRBJ2-7, with D unclear. This CDR3 contains 15 residues. With 0 bases removed from V and 2 bases from J, the gap between germline ends came to 12 bases. CDR1 is SGHRS and CDR2 is YFSETQ in the germline V gene. Here the CDR3 DNA reads TGCGCCAGCAGCTTGGTTTCAGGAGAAACCTACGAGCAGTACTTC. It is translated as CASSLVSGETYEQYF.

This clone was detected once. The genes are TRBV7-6 and TRBJ1-3, with D unresolved. The CDR3 has 18 residues. Germline-derived CDR1 and CDR2 are SGHVS and FNYEAQ. Trimming took 3 bases from V and 0 from J, leaving 18 bases between them. The CDR3 bases are TGTGCCAGCAGCTTCAATACCCGCACTTACACCTCTGGAAACACCATATATTTT. It yields the protein CASSFNTRTYTSGNTIYF.

The V gene is TRBV7-2, the J gene TRBJ2-7; D gene ambiguous. The CDR3 is 13 amino acids. V was shortened by 1 base and J by 0 bases, with 4 bases between the two germline ends. Germline CDR1 is SGHTA and CDR2 is FQGNSA. The chain's CDR3 is CASSLGVSYEQYF. The CDR3 coding sequence is TGTGCCAGCAGCTTAGGGGTCTCCTACGAGCAGTACTTC.

The V call is TRBV2, the J call TRBJ2-3; D is perhaps TRBD2 (7 bases). The V gene's germline CDR1 is SNHLY and CDR2 FYNNEI. V dropped 2 bases and J dropped 6 bases, with 30 bases sitting between them. The length of the CDR3 is 20 residues. The DNA for the CDR3 is TGTGCCAGCAGTGAAAAGGGGTGGAGTCTAGCGGACTTGGGGGCGGATACGCAGTATTTT. Its protein product is CASSEKGWSLADLGADTQYF.

This chain uses TRBV3-1 (or the pseudogene TRBV3-2) with TRBJ2-6; D ambiguous. There are 15 residues in the CDR3. CDR1 is LGHDT, CDR2 YNNKEL, per germline (reference sequence). Trimming took 4 bases from V and 0 from J, leaving 7 bases between them. The CDR3 spells CASSPIGSGANVLTF. The CDR3 nucleotides are TGTGCCAGCAGCCCGATAGGCTCTGGGGCCAACGTCCTGACTTTC.